The clone carrying this T cell receptor beta chain occurred a few times. What it recognizes is unknown. One end of the junction varies from germline; a read error may be responsible. Via CD45RO/CCR7/CD25/CD127/CD95/CD27, cells of the CD4+ naive, central memory, regulatory and stem cell-like memory subsets were sorted. This sample is drawn from a study of beta chain features in type 1 diabetes. Background on the study: Age, gender, cell numbers and subset yield matched between patients and controls. Study results and limitations: The question left open here concerned HLA type influencing TCRB rearrangement. Patients' naive, central memory and regulatory TCRB repertoires appeared more alike than those of healthy donors.

CDR3 length: 15 residues. Germline CDR1 reads SSHAT; CDR2 reads FNYEAQ (reference sequence). Expressed TCRB transcripts were sequenced because the entire RNA isolate underwent reverse transcription. The repertoire was sequenced with immunoSEQ multiplex PCR; TCRdb's copy has only in-frame clones and lacks some. The data show roughly 370,000 clones, 14% seen once. This TCR was sampled from a man aged 25 to 40 in good health. The chain recombines TRBV7-7 with TRBJ2-2, with 8 bases lining up with TRBD1. Sequenced sample: naive CD4+ T cells from blood. The CDR3 loop is CASSQWTGTTGELFF. CDR3 nucleotides: TGTGCTAGCAGCCAATGGACAGGGACCACCGGGGAGCTGTTTTTT. The full variable domain, rest sourced from reference TRBV7-7 and TRBJ2-2, is GAGVSQSPRYKVTKRGQDVTLRCDPISSHATLYWYQQALGQGPEFLTYFNYEAQPDKSGLPSDRFSAERPEGSISTLTIQRTEQRDSAMYRCASSQWTGTTGELFFGEGSRLTVL.